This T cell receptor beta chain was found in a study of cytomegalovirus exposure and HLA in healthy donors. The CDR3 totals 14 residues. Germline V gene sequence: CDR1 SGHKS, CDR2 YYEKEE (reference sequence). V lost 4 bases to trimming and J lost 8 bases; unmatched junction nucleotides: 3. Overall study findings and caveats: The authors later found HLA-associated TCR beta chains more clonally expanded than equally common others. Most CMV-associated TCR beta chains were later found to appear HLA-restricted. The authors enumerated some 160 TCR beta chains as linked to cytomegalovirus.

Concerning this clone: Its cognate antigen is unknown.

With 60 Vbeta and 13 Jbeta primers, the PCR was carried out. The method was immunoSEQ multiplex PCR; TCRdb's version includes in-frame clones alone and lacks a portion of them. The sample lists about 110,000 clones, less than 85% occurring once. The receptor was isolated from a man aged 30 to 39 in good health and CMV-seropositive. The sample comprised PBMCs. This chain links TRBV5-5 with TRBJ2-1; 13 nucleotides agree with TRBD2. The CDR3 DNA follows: TGTGCCAGCAGCCTAGGACTAGCGGGGGATGAGCAGTTCTTC. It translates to CASSLGLAGDEQFF.